The clone carrying this T cell receptor beta chain turned up a few times. A TCRbeta library incorporating unique molecular identifiers was prepared. TCRdb itself ran the PCR reads through MiXCR, one entry per CDR3 protein. Among around 600,000 distinct CDR3 sequences listed, 16% were seen once. Germline values: CDR1 LNHNV, CDR2 YYDKDF (reference sequence). The V end lost 0 bases, the J end lost 5 bases, and 11 bases lay between the germline ends. The CDR3 contains 15 residues. This specimen comes from a study of T-cell reconstitution after alpha-beta-depleted transplantation in children. The chain has TRBV15 and TRBJ1-5; no clear D gene. The sequences come from PBMCs from the stem cell graft donor, collected from the stem cell graft. This receptor was identified in a human donor who donated a stem cell graft to a child with acute myeloid leukemia. The CDR3 bases are TGTGCCACCAGCAGAGAGCGGCGGAGGGATCAGCCCCAGCATTTT. This translates into CATSRERRRDQPQHF.